This TCR beta chain was identified in a study of T cells in Graves' hyperthyroidism and ophthalmopathy (dated by TCRdb to the late 2010s). As for the study more broadly: Peripheral blood samples were taken at the time of initial diagnosis, prior to any treatment. TCR V-J signatures able to tell the groups apart were searched for in a discovery cohort of 100 patients, of whom over 40 had Graves' ophthalmopathy and roughly 59 had stable Graves' hyperthyroidism. Prospective prediction of ophthalmopathy was tested in an independent validation cohort of approximately 19 hyperthyroidism patients and 17 patients who later progressed to ophthalmopathy. The approximately 100 discovery patients were randomly split 7:3 into training and test sets. Thyroid tissue and blood T-cell repertoires from more than 5 Graves' hyperthyroidism patients were also compared in the study. After blood sampling, hyperthyroidism patients were treated with methimazole at a starting dose of 30 mg daily, and ophthalmopathy patients were treated with high-dose intravenous methylprednisolone. The paper reports TCR Vbeta CDR3 sequencing of roughly 140 peripheral blood samples: fewer than 50 ophthalmopathy, about 75 hyperthyroidism and around 17 progressor patients. The investigation overall reported the following: No statistical method was used to set the sample size in advance, and investigators knew the group allocation. A 13 V-J signature model separated ophthalmopathy from stable hyperthyroidism, with approximately 87% sensitivity and 81% to 83% specificity in cross-validation and 80%/75% in testing. During validation, the model predicted progression to ophthalmopathy a median of approximately 7 months ahead of onset, with roughly 65% sensitivity and around 73% specificity. Most expanded thyroid clonotypes (frequency above 0.001) were also detected in blood, a finding suggesting that blood repertoires may reflect thyroid immune responses.

V is reduced by 1 base and J by 6 bases, leaving a spacing of 6 bases between them. CDR1 and CDR2, per the germline V gene, are SGHTA and FQGTGA. The CDR3 runs 13 residues from the cysteine to the phenylalanine. Kept here is only the CDR3 DNA, which spans 39 bases and is read in frame from base 1. TCR beta CDR3 regions were amplified from RNA transcripts. A first-round RT-PCR of the TCR CDR3 used the HTBI primer set with the Qiagen OneStep RT-PCR kit. The libraries were constructed in a second round of multiplex PCR and then size-selected and purified. Libraries were sequenced paired-end with 100 bp reads on an Illumina HiSeq2000. The paper's processing steps were these. SOAPnuke was used to process the raw data, with reads discarded if the reads contained adapters or uncalled bases, had a mean Phred below 15, or lacked an exact constant-primer or identifier match. High-quality paired reads were merged with COPE v1.2.5, and unique nucleotide sequences were defined as clonotypes. MiTCR v1.1 was used to align clonotypes to the IMGT TRBV, TRBD and TRBJ reference segments. The analysis included only V-J combinations with a frequency above 0.0001, which together covered around 99% of the repertoires. A TCS score was defined as the ratio between F50 (clonal expansion) and ExV (chaos), using BLOSUM62-based TCRdist between CDR3 peptides within each V-J. Welch's t-statistics and random forest reduced around 510 V-J features to roughly 13, which were used in a naive Bayes classifier (R e1071). TCRdb trimmed the raw reads at Q25, called clones with MiXCR and kept productive beta chains. Rows are combined by CDR3 protein, so each entry shows the most common genes and DNA. These V and J calls derive from TCRdb rather than the authors' analysis. This sample has approximately 370,000 distinct CDR3 sequences in its table, and under 15% of those were observed once. The ten largest account for roughly 33% of the sample.

This clonotype has a count of ten or more. The specificity of this receptor is unknown. Per-nucleotide qualities are absent, and no much larger clonotype sits a single base away. A patient counted as having stable Graves' hyperthyroidism if no progression to ophthalmopathy occurred over 18 months of follow-up. The hyperthyroidism patients were between 18 and 65 years old and newly diagnosed, with a disease duration of less than 2 months. Exclusion was applied to patients with uncontrolled infections, other autoimmune diseases, pregnancy or lactation. Diagnoses relied on clinical symptoms, serum thyroxine and TRAb, thyroid ultrasound and orbital computed tomography. PBMCs were separated from about 10 ml of fresh peripheral blood using Ficoll-Paque density gradient centrifugation. Trizol reagent was used to extract total RNA, and RNA quality was then checked on an Agilent 2100 Bioanalyzer.

The clonotype comes from a woman aged 25 to 39 with Graves' hyperthyroidism. Sequenced: blood. The sequence is built from TRBV7-3 and TRBJ2-2; too little of a D gene remains to name it. The CDR3 loop reads CASSLSGPGELFF. Here is the DNA: TGTGCCAGCAGCTTAAGTGGTCCCGGGGAGCTGTTTTTT.